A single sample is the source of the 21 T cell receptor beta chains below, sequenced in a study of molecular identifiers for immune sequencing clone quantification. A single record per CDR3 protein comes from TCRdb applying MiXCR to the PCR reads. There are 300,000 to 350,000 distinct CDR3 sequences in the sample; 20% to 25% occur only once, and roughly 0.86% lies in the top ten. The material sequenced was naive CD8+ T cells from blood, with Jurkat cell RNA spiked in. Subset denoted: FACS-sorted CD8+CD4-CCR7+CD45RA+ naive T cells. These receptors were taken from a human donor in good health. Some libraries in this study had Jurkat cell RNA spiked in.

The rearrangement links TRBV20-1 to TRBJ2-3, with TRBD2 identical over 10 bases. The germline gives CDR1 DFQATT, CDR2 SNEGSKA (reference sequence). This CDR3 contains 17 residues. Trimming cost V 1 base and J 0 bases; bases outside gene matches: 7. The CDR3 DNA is TGCAGTGCTAGAGTCGGGACTAGCGCCACTAGCACAGATACGCAGTATTTT. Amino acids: CSARVGTSATSTDTQYF.

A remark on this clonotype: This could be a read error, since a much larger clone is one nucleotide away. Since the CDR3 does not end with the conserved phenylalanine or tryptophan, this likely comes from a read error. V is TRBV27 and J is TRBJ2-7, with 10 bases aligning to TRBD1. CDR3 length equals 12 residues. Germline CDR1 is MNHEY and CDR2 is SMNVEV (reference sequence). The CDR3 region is CATGTGAYEQYS. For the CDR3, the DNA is TGTGCTACCGGGACAGGGGCCTACGAGCAGTACTCC.

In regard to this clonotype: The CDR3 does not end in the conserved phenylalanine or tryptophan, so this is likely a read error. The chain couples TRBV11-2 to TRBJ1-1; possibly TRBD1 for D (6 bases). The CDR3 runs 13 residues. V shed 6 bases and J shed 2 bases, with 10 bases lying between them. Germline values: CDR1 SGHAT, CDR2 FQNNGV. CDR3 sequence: CASRGTPNTEAFL. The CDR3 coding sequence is TGTGCCAGCAGAGGGACACCTAACACTGAAGCTTTCCTT.

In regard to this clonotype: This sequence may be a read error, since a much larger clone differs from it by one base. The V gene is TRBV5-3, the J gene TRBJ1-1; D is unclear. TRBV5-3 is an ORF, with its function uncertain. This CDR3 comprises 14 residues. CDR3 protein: CASSLADQSTEAFF. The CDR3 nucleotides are TGTGCCAGCAGCTTGGCGGACCAGAGCACTGAAGCTTTCTTT.

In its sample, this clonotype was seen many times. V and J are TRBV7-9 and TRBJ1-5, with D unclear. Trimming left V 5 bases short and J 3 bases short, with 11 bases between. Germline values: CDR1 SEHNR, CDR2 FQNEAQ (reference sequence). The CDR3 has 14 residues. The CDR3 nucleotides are TGTGCCAGCAGCCTCCGTTTTGACAATCAGCCCCAGCATTTT. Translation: CASSLRFDNQPQHF.

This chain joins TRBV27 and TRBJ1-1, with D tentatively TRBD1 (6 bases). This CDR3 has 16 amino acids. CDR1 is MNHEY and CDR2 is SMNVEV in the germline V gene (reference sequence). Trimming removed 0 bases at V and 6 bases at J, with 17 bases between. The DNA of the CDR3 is TGTGCCAGCAGTTTATCCTTTTCGATGGGGGCGTCTGAAGCTTTCTTT. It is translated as CASSLSFSMGASEAFF.

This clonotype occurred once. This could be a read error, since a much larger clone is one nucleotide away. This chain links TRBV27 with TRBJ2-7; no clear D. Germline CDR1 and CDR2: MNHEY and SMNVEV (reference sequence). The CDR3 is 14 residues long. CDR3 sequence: CVSSLAVHSYEQYF. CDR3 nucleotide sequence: TGTGTCAGCAGTTTGGCGGTACACTCCTACGAGCAGTACTTC.

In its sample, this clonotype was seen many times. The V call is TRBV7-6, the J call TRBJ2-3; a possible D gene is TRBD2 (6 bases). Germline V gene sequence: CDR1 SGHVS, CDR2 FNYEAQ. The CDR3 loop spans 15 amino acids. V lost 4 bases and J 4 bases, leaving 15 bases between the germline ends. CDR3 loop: CASSSPAGSADTQYF. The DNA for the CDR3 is TGTGCCAGCAGCTCCCCTGCGGGGTCCGCAGATACGCAGTATTTT. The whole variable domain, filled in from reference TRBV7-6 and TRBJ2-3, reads GAGVSQSPRYKVTKRGQDVALRCDPISGHVSLYWYRQALGQGPEFLTYFNYEAQQDKSGLPNDRFSAERPEGSISTLTIQRTEQRDSAMYRCASSSPAGSADTQYFGPGTRLTVL.

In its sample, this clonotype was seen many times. CDR3 in amino acids: CASSVGGYDEKLFF. The CDR3 region has the DNA TGTGCCAGCAGCGTAGGAGGGTATGATGAAAAACTGTTTTTT. The chain carries TRBV9 and TRBJ1-4; D is undetermined. CDR3 size: 14 residues. Germline V gene data show CDR1 as SGDLS and CDR2 as YYNGEE. Trimming pared 0 bases from V and 6 bases from J, leaving 9 bases between.

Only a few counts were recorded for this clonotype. The DNA for the CDR3 is TGTGCCAGCAGCTTTGGGACAGGGTACTACGAGCAGTACTTC. This gives the protein CASSFGTGYYEQYF. The rearrangement uses TRBV13 and TRBJ2-7; 9 nucleotides line up with TRBD1. Unmatched junction bases numbered 3, after V lost 3 bases and J lost 3 bases. CDR1 and CDR2 (germline): PRHDT, FYEKMQ (reference sequence). The CDR3 sequence is 14 residues long.

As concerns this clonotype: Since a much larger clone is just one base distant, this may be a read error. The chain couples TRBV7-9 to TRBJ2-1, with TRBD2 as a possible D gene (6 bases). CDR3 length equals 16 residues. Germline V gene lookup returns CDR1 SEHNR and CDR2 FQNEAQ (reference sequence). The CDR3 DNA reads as TGTGCCAGCAGCTCGGGACTGCTCAGCTCCTACAATGGGCAGTTCTTC. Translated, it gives CASSSGLLSSYNGQFF.

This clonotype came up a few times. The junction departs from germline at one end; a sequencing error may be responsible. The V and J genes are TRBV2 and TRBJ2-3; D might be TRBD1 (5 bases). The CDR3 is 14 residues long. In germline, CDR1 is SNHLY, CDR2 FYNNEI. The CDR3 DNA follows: TGTGCCAGCAGCGACAGCTTTAGCACAGATACGCGGTATTTT. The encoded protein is CASSDSFSTDTRYF. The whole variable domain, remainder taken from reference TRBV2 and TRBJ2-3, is EPEVTQTPSHQVTQMGQEVILRCVPISNHLYFYWYRQILGQKVEFLVSFYNNEISEKSEIFDDQFSVERPDGSNFTLKIRSTKLEDSAMYFCASSDSFSTDTRYFGPGTRLTVL.

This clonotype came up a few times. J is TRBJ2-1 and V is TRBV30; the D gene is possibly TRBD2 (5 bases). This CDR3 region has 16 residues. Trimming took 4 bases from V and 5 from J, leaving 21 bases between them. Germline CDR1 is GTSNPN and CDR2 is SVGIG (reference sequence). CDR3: CAWTMVYGLNNNEQFF. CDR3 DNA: TGTGCCTGGACCATGGTCTACGGACTGAATAACAATGAGCAGTTCTTC.

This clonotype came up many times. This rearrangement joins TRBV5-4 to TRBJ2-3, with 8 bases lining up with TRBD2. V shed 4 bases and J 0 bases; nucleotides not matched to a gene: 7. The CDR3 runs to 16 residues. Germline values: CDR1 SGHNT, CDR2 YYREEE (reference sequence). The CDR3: CASSRTWTSSTDTQYF. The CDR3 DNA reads TGTGCCAGCAGCCGTACTTGGACTAGCAGCACAGATACGCAGTATTTT.

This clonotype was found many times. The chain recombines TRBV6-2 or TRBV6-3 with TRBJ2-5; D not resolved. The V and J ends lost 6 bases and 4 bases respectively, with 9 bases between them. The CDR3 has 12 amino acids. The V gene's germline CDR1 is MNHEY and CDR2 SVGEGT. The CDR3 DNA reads TGTGCCAGCAGAACGGGTTTAGAGACCCAGTACTTC. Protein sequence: CASRTGLETQYF.

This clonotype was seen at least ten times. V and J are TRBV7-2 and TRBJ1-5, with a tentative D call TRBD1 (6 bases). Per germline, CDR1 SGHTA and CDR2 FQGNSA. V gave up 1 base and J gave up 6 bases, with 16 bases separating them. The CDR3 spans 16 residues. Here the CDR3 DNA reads TGTGCCAGCAGCTTAGACGGAGTGGGGGCCGGTCAGCCCCAGCATTTT. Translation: CASSLDGVGAGQPQHF.

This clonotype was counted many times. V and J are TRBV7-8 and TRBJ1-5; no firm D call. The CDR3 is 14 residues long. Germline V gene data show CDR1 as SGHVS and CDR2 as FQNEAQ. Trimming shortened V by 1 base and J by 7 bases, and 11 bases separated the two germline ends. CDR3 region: CASSLGLGDQPQHF. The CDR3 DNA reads TGTGCCAGCAGCTTAGGATTAGGTGACCAGCCCCAGCATTTT.

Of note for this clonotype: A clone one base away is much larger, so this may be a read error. The CDR3: CASSAKVGPFHF. The CDR3 DNA reads as TGTGCCAGCAGCGCAAAGGTGGGACCCTTCCACTTT. This rearrangement joins TRBV9 to TRBJ1-6, with D possibly matching TRBD1 (5 bases). This CDR3 has 12 amino acids. Germline CDR1 and CDR2: SGDLS and YYNGEE. Full variable domain (outside the CDR3, taken from reference TRBV9 and TRBJ1-6): DSGVTQTPKHLITATGQRVTLRCSPRSGDLSVYWYQQSLDQGLQFLIQYYNGEERAKGNILERFSAQQFPDLHSELNLSSLELGDSALYFCASSAKVGPFHFGNGTRLTVT.

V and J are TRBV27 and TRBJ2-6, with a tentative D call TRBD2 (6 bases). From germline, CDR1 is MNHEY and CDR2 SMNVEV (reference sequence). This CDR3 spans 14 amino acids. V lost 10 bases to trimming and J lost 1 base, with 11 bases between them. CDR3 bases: TGTGCCACTGCGGGAACTTCTGGGGCCAACGTCCTGACTTTC. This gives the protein CATAGTSGANVLTF.

The CDR3 region is CASSLDRGSDEQFF. As DNA, the CDR3 is TGTGCCAGCAGCTTAGATAGGGGGTCGGATGAGCAGTTCTTC. The chain recombines TRBV11-2 with TRBJ2-1; D might be TRBD1 (6 bases). CDR3 length: 14 residues. CDR1 is SGHAT, CDR2 FQNNGV, per germline. V was clipped by 0 bases and J by 8 bases, with 11 bases between them. Filled out from reference TRBV11-2 and TRBJ2-1, the complete variable domain reads EAGVAQSPRYKIIEKRQSVAFWCNPISGHATLYWYQQILGQGPKLLIQFQNNGVVDDSQLPKDRFSAERLKGVDSTLKIQPAKLEDSAVYLCASSLDRGSDEQFFGPGTRLTVL.

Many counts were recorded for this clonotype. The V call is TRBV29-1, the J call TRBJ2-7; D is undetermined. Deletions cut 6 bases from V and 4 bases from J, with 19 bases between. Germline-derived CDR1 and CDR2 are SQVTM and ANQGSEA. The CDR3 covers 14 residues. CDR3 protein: CSVLIDESLYEQYF. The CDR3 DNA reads TGCAGCGTGCTTATAGATGAGAGCTTGTACGAGCAGTACTTC.